The next 8 T cell receptor beta chains were all read from a single sample in a study of cytotoxic CD8 clonotypes in ibrutinib-treated CLL. TCRdb keeps only in-frame clones here, not all; method: immunoSEQ multiplex PCR. The sample yields 150,000 or so clones, about four fifths seen once. The source material was PBMCs, sampled after 12 months of ibrutinib treatment. The receptor set was obtained from a human donor with chronic lymphocytic leukemia.

This clone was counted a few times. The chain joins TRBV30 to TRBJ1-1; D is unresolved. Germline V gene data show CDR1 as GTSNPN and CDR2 as SVGIG (reference sequence). With 5 bases removed from V and 1 base from J, the gap between germline ends came to 2 bases. The CDR3 runs 10 residues. CDR3 in DNA: TGTGCCTGGGGGAACACTGAAGCTTTCTTT. As protein: CAWGNTEAFF.

This clone was observed once. The V gene is TRBV27, the J gene TRBJ1-2, with D perhaps matching TRBD1 (5 bases). V was trimmed by 5 bases and J by 2 bases, leaving 15 bases between them. This CDR3 spans 15 amino acids. Germline V gene data show CDR1 as MNHEY and CDR2 as SMNVEV (reference sequence). As DNA, the CDR3 is TGTGCCAGCAGTCCGGGGCTAGGACCGAACTATGGCTACACCTTC. Its protein product is CASSPGLGPNYGYTF.

This clone turned up a few times. V is TRBV7-3 and J is TRBJ2-5, with D possibly being TRBD1 (6 bases). Germline V CDR1 and CDR2: SGHTA, FQGTGA. The V end was cut by 2 bases, the J end by 5 bases, with 9 bases between. The CDR3 contains 13 residues. The CDR3 loop is CASSLSRGETQYF. Here the CDR3 DNA reads TGTGCCAGCAGCTTATCCAGGGGCGAGACCCAGTACTTC.

The chain combines TRBV10-2 with TRBJ1-1, with TRBD1 identical over 10 bases. J gave up 7 bases and V 6 bases, and 5 bases lay outside the gene matches. The CDR3 has 13 amino acids. The germline CDR1 and CDR2 sequences are WSHSY and SAAADI. CDR3 amino acids: CASSGTGAIEAFF. CDR3 bases: TGCGCCAGCAGCGGGACAGGGGCTATTGAAGCTTTCTTT.

The sample holds one count of this clone. The chain combines TRBV5-1 with TRBJ2-1; 10 nucleotides agree with TRBD2. Germline V gene sequence: CDR1 SGHRS, CDR2 YFSETQ. CDR3 size: 15 residues. The V segment lost 0 bases and the J segment 6 bases; nucleotides outside the gene matches: 3. The CDR3 loop reads CASSLVVAGGNEQFF. CDR3 sequence (DNA): TGCGCCAGCAGCTTGGTTGTAGCGGGAGGCAATGAGCAGTTCTTC.

The chain combines TRBV28 with TRBJ1-3; D remains unclear. Germline V gives CDR1 MDHEN, CDR2 SYDVKM. The CDR3 contains 14 residues. The V end was cut by 4 bases, the J end by 4 bases, with 11 bases between. CDR3 loop: CASSSAGIGNTIYF. CDR3 bases: TGTGCCAGCAGTTCGGCAGGAATCGGAAACACCATATATTTT.

The chain links TRBV5-6 to TRBJ2-1; weak D call: TRBD2 (6 bases). The V end was cut by 0 bases, the J end by 7 bases, with 17 bases between. Germline values: CDR1 SGHDT, CDR2 YYEEEE. This CDR3 comprises 16 residues. The CDR3 sequence: CASSLAPGGFGNEQFF. CDR3 sequence (DNA): TGTGCCAGCAGCTTGGCACCCGGGGGTTTTGGGAATGAGCAGTTCTTC.

This chain uses TRBV4-1 with TRBJ2-5, with 14 bases that match TRBD2. Germline values: CDR1 MGHRA, CDR2 YSYEKL. J lost 4 bases, V lost 0 bases, and 10 bases had no gene match. The CDR3 is made up of 19 amino acids. The CDR3 DNA is TGCGCCAGCAGCCAAGATGCGGGGACTAGCGGGAGAGAACGAGAGACCCAGTACTTC. Its translation: CASSQDAGTSGRERETQYF.